The entry below gives a single T cell receptor (beta chain) sequence along with its context. The antigen is not known. The CDR3 totals 13 residues. Profiled with immunoSEQ multiplex PCR; TCRdb holds only in-frame clones, not every one. This sample has 20,000 to 30,000 clones, with roughly 80% found just once. The data were obtained in a study of vaccination effects on CD4 cells after COVID-19. Across the whole study: Samples collected post-vaccine were obtained a median of 72 days after the second dose.

Study findings and constraints: Late after vaccination, infection- and vaccine-induced clones showed marked clonal contraction. A shortage of convalescent patients and an absence of early post-infection timepoints characterized the study.

Before any sequencing was done, the ViraFEST assay used viral peptide pools to expand antigen-specific CD4+ T cells. It was after 10 days of culture that CD4+ T cells were isolated. It was two doses of either the BNT162b2 or mRNA-1273 vaccine that participants received. Roughly 2 million PBMC per well were cultured with 9 to 10 IU/ml IL-2 and roughly 10 ug/ml peptides. This receptor was identified in a human donor who received a COVID-19 vaccine. This chain uses TRBV21-1 with TRBJ1-1; TRBD1, the table's D call, lacks a check against the DNA. TRBV21-1 is a pseudogene locus. The sample in question was CD4+ T cells from PBMCs cultured with HCoV-NL63 spike peptides, obtained after COVID-19 vaccination. The CDR3 DNA reads TGTGCCAGCAGCAAGGGGGCGAACACTGAAGCTTTCTTT. Protein product: CASSKGANTEAFF.